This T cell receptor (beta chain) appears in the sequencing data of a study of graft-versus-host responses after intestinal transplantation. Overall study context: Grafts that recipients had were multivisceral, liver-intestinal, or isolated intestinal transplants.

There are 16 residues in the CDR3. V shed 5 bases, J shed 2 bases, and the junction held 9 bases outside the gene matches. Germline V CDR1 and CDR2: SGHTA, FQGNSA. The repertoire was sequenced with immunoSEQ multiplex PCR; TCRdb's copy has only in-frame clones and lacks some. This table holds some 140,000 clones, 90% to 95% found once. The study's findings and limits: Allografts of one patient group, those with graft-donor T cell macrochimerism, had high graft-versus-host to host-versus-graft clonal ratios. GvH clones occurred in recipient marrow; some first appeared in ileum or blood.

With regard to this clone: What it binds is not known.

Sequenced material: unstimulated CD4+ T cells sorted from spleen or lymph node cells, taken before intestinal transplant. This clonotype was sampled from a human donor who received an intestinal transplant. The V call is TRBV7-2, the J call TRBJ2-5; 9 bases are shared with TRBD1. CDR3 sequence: CASSANLGTGQETQYF. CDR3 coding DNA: TGTGCCAGCAGCGCAAACCTAGGGACAGGGCAAGAGACCCAGTACTTC.